This note documents a single T cell receptor (beta chain) sequence. Its specificity is unknown. This sample was included in a study of T cells in Graves' hyperthyroidism and ophthalmopathy. Using RNA transcripts as the source, TCR beta CDR3 regions were amplified. Carried out on the TCR CDR3, a first-round RT-PCR used the HTBI primer set. Each CDR3 protein gets one entry after TCRdb re-called the multiplex PCR reads with MiXCR. The repertoire holds 500,000 to 550,000 distinct CDR3 sequences, with 15% to 20% as singletons. The CDR3 contains 17 residues. After removal of 0 bases from V and 7 bases from J, the junction contained 12 bases not matched to a gene. Germline V gene lookup returns CDR1 SGHRS and CDR2 YFSETQ. Clinical symptoms, serum thyroxine, TRAb, thyroid ultrasound and orbital computed tomography informed diagnoses. PBMCs came from 9 to 10 ml fresh peripheral blood. Whole-study findings and limits: A model of 13 V-J features distinguished ophthalmopathy from stable hyperthyroidism.

The receptor was isolated from a man between 40 and 49 years old with Graves' ophthalmopathy. V is TRBV5-1 and J is TRBJ2-5; 10 positions match TRBD2. The material sequenced was blood. CDR3 nucleotide sequence: TGCGCCAGCAGCTTGGTTGCTAGCGGGGGCTCTCAGAGGACCCAGTACTTC. Its translation: CASSLVASGGSQRTQYF.